Each of the 5 T cell receptor beta chains below was sequenced from the same sample in a study of CD8+CD57+ T cells in acquired aplastic anemia. Genomic DNA templated the TCR beta VDJ and CDR3 profiling. TCRdb re-called the reads through MiXCR, storing one row per CDR3 protein. The table lists roughly 300,000 distinct CDR3 sequences, approximately 56% of them singletons. Sequenced material: sorted CD4+, CD8+, or CD8+CD57+ T cells (not recorded which) from PBMCs. These receptors all stem from a human donor with severe aplastic anemia or a healthy control (not recorded which).

The V call is TRBV19, the J call TRBJ1-1, with D perhaps matching TRBD1 (5 bases). V dropped 5 bases and J dropped 2 bases, with 9 bases sitting between them. Germline assignment: CDR1 LNHDA and CDR2 SQIVND (reference sequence). The CDR3 spans 13 residues. The CDR3 DNA reads as TGTGCCAGTAGTTATGGGACTAACACTGAAGCTTTCTTT. This codes for CASSYGTNTEAFF.

The rearrangement joins TRBV20-1 to TRBJ2-2; D might be TRBD2 (6 bases). The ends were cut back, 3 bases at V and 0 bases at J, with 11 bases in the middle. The CDR3 has 15 amino acids. CDR1 and CDR2 (germline): DFQATT, SNEGSKA (reference sequence). CDR3 DNA sequence: TGCAGTGCTAGCTCACGGGGGACGAACACCGGGGAGCTGTTTTTT. Translation: CSASSRGTNTGELFF.

This chain connects TRBV6-5 to TRBJ2-2; D remains ambiguous. The V gene lost 7 bases and the J gene lost 6 bases, with 6 bases spanning the gap. Germline CDR1 MNHEY, CDR2 SVGAGI. The CDR3 runs 11 residues. For the CDR3, the DNA is TGTGCCAGCACGGGTCCCGGGGAGCTGTTTTTT. It yields the protein CASTGPGELFF.

The chain is built from TRBV7-2 and TRBJ2-7, with D maybe TRBD1 (5 bases). The CDR3 is 15 residues long. Trimming took off 0 bases at V and 4 bases at J, with 13 bases between the two ends. Per the germline V gene, CDR1 is SGHTA and CDR2 is FQGNSA. In DNA form, the CDR3 reads TGTGCCAGCAGCTTAGCATTAGCAGGGCCATACGAGCAGTACTTC. This encodes CASSLALAGPYEQYF.

Points on this clonotype: Relative to the germline gene, one junction end is altered; a read error may explain this. The rearrangement links TRBV6-6 to TRBJ1-4; D remains unclear. Looked up from germline, CDR1 is MNHNY and CDR2 is SVGAGI (reference sequence). The CDR3 covers 14 residues. The CDR3 DNA reads as TGTGCCAGCAGATCAGGAACAACTAATGAAAAACTGCTTTTT. This sequence encodes CASRSGTTNEKLLF.